This T cell receptor (beta chain) was documented in a study of breast tumors, draining lymph nodes, adjacent tissues. V shed 4 bases and J shed 5 bases, with 14 bases lying between them. The CDR3 runs to 14 residues. Germline V gene lookup returns CDR1 SGHDT and CDR2 YYEEEE. Using its own MiXCR run on the multiplex PCR reads, TCRdb lists one record per CDR3 protein. The table shows approximately 130,000 distinct CDR3 sequences, with around 24% occurring only once. Study-level results: Tumor T cell lymph node origin was a supported hypothesis, not proven. Tumor repertoires ranked between lymph nodes and nontumor tissue in diversity, with V and J gene preferences.

This clonotype was recorded at least ten times. Its antigen is still unknown. Samples came from axillary lymph nodes draining the breast cancer. Sample: axillary lymph node tissue. This chain connects TRBV5-6 to TRBJ2-3; TRBD1 is a possible D gene (5 bases). The source of this sequence is a female donor with breast cancer. Some clones in this sample may be carry-over from other donors' samples. This CDR3 reads CASSARDGRDTQYF. The CDR3 region has the DNA TGTGCCAGCAGCGCCAGGGATGGTAGAGATACGCAGTATTTT.